The clone carrying this T cell receptor (beta chain) was detected ten times or more. The target antigen is unknown. This record belongs to a study of T cell repertoires in cytomegalovirus infection. Notes on the study in general: Dominant in the ex vivo response were TCR beta clonotypes restricted by HLA-C and specific for CMV.

TCRdb reanalysed the reads using MiXCR and keeps one entry per CDR3 protein. The profile shows roughly 640,000 distinct CDR3 sequences, approximately 25% of them singletons. The V gene's germline CDR1 is SEHNR and CDR2 FQNEAQ (reference sequence). The junction had 14 bases not matched to a gene; V was cut back by 4 bases and J by 2 bases. The CDR3 length is 18 residues. The chain combines TRBV7-9 with TRBJ2-3; 8 nucleotides line up with TRBD1. The sequence derives from a human donor in good health (CMV status not recorded). Some clones in this sample may be carry-over from other donors' samples. The sequenced sample consisted of CD8+ T cells from PBMCs. The CDR3 region has the DNA TGTGCCAGCAGCTCGTTAACGACGCGACAGGGGACCACAGATACGCAGTATTTT. This codes for CASSSLTTRQGTTDTQYF.